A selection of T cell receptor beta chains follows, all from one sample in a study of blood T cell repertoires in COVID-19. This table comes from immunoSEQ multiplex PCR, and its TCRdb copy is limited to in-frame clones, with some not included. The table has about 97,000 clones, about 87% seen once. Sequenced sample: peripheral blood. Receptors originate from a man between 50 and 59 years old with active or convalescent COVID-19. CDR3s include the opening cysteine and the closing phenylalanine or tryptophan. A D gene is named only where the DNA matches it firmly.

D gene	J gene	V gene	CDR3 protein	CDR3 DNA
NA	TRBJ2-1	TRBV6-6	CASRERRGEQFF	TGTGCCAGCAGAGAGCGACGAGGTGAGCAGTTCTTC
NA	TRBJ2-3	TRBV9	CASSVASGNTDTQYF	TGTGCCAGCAGCGTAGCCAGCGGAAACACAGATACGCAGTATTTT
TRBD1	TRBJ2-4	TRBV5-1	CASSTTGGLRNIQYF	TGCGCCAGCAGCACTACAGGGGGCTTGAGGAACATTCAGTACTTC
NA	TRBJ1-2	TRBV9	CASSPTGSYGYTF	TGTGCCAGCAGCCCAACTGGGAGCTATGGCTACACCTTC
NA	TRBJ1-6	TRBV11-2	CASSIQTRNSPLHF	TGTGCCAGCAGCATACAGACACGTAATTCACCCCTCCACTTT
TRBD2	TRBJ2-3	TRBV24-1	CATSDPTSGGTDTQYF	TGTGCCACCAGTGACCCGACTAGCGGGGGCACAGATACGCAGTATTTT
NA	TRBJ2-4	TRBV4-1	CASSQLQLPKNIQYF	TGCGCCAGCAGCCAACTTCAACTCCCCAAAAACATTCAGTACTTC
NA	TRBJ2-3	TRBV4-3	CASSKLAADTQYF	TGCGCCAGCAGCAAACTAGCCGCAGATACGCAGTATTTT
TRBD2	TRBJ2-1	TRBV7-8	CASSLTQRGPYNEQFF	TGTGCCAGCAGCTTGACTCAGCGGGGGCCTTACAATGAGCAGTTCTTC
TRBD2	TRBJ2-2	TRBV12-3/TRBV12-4	CASSWTSRGELFF	TGTGCCAGCAGTTGGACTAGTCGCGGGGAGCTGTTTTTT
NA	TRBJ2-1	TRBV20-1	CSASPGLNEQFF	TGCAGTGCTAGTCCGGGGTTGAACGAGCAGTTCTTC